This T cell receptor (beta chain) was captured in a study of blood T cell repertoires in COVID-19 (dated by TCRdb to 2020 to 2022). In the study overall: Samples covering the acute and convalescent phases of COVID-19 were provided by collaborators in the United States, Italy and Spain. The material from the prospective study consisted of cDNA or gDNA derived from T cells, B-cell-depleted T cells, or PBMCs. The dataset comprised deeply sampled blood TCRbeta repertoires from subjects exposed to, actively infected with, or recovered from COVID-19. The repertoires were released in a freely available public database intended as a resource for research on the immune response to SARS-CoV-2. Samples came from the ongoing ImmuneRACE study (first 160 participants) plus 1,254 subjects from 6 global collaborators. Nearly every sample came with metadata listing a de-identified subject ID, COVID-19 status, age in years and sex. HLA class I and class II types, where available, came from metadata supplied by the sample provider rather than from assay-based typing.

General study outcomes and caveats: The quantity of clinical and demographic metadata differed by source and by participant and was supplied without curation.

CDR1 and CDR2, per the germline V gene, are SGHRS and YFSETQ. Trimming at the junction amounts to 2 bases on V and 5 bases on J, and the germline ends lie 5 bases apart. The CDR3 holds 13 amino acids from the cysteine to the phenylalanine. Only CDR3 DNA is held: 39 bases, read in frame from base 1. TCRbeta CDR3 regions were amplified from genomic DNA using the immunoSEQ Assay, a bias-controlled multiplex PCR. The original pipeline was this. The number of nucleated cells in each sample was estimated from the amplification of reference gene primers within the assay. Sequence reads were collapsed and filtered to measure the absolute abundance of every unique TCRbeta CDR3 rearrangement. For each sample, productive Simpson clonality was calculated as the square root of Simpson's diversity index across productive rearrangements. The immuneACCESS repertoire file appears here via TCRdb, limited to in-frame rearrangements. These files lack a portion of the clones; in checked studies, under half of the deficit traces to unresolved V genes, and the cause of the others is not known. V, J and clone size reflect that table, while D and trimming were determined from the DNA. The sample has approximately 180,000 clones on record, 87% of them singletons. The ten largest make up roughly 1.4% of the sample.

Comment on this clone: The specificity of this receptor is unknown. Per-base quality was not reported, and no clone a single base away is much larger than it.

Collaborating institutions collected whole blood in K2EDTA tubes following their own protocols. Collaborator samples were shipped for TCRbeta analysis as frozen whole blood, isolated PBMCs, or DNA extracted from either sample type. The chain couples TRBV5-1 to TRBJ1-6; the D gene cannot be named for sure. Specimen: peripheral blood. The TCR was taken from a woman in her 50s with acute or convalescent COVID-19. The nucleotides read TGCGCCAGCAGCTTTCAGAATAATTCACCCCTCCACTTT. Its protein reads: CASSFQNNSPLHF.